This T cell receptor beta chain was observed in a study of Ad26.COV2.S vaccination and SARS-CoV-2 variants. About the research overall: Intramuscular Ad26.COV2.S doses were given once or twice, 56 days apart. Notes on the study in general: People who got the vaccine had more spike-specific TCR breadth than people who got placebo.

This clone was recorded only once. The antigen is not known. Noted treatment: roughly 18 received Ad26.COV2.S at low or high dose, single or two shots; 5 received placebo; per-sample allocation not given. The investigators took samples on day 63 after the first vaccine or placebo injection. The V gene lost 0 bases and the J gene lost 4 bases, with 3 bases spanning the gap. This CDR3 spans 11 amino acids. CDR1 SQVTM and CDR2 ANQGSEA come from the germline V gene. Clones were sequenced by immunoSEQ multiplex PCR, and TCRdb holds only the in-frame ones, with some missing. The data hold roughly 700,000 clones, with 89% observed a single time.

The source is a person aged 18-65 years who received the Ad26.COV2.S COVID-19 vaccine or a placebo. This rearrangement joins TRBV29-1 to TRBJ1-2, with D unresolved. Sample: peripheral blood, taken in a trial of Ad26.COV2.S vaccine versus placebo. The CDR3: CSVEDTYGYTF. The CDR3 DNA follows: TGCAGCGTTGAAGATACCTATGGCTACACCTTC.